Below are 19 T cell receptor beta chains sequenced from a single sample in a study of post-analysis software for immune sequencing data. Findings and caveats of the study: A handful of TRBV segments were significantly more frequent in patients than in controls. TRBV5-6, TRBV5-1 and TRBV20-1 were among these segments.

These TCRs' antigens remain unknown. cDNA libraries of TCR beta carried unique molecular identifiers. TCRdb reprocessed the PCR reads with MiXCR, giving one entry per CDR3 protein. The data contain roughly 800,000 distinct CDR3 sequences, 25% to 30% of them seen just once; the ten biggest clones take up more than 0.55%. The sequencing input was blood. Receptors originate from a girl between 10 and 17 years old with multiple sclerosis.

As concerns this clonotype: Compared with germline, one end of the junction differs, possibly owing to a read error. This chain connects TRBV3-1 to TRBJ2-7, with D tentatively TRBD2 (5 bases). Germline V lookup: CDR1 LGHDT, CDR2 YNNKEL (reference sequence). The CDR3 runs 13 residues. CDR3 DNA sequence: TGTGCCGGCAGCCAAGTGGGAGTCTACGAGCAGTACTTC. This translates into CAGSQVGVYEQYF.

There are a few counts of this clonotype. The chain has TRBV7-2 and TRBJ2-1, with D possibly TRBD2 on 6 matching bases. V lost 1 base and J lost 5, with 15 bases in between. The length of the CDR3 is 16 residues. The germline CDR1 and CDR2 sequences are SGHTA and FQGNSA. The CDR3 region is CASSLVGGWGDNEQFF. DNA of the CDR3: TGTGCCAGCAGCTTAGTGGGGGGTTGGGGGGACAATGAGCAGTTCTTC.

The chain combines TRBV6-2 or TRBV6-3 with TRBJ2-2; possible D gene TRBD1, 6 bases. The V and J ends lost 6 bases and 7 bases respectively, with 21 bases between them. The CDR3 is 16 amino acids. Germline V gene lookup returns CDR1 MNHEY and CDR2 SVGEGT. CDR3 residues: CASRSPGDKRSGELFF. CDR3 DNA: TGTGCCAGCAGGTCCCCCGGGGACAAAAGGAGCGGGGAGCTGTTTTTT.

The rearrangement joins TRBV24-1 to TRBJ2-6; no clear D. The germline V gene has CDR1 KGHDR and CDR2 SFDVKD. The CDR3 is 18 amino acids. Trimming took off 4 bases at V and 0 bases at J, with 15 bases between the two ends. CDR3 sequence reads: CATSDQTPTSSGANVLTF. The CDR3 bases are TGTGCCACCAGTGACCAGACGCCCACGAGCTCTGGGGCCAACGTCCTGACTTTC.

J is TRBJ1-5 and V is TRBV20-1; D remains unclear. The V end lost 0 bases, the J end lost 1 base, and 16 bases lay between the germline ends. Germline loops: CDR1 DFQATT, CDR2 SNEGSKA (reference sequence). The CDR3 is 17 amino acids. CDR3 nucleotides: TGCAGTGCTAGAGATCTCCCGGCGTTATTCAGCAATCAGCCCCAGCATTTT. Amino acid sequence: CSARDLPALFSNQPQHF.

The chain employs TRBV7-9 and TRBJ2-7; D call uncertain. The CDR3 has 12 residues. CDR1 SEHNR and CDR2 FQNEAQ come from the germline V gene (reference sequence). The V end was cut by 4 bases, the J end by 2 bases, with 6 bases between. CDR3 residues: CASSSHPYEQYF. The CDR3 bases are TGTGCCAGCAGCTCTCACCCCTACGAGCAGTACTTC.

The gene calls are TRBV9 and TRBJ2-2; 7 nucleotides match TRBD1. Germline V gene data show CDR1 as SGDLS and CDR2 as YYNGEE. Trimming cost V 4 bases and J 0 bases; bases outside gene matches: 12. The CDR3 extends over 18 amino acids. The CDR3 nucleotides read TGTGCCAGCAGCATTACTGCACAGGGGACAGCGAACACCGGGGAGCTGTTTTTT. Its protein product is CASSITAQGTANTGELFF.

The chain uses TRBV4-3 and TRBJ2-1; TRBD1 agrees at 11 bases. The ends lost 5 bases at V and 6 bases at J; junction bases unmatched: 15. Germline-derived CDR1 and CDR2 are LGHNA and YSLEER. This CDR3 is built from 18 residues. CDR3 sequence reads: CASSFHRTGGAFSNEQFF. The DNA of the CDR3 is TGCGCCAGCAGCTTTCACCGGACAGGGGGCGCATTTTCCAATGAGCAGTTCTTC.

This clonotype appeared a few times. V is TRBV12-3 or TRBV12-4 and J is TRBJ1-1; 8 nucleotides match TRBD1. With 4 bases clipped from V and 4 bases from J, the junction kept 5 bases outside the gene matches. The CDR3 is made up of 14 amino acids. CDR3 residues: CASSYTGGGTEAFF. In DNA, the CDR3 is TGTGCCAGCAGTTACACAGGGGGAGGCACTGAAGCTTTCTTT.

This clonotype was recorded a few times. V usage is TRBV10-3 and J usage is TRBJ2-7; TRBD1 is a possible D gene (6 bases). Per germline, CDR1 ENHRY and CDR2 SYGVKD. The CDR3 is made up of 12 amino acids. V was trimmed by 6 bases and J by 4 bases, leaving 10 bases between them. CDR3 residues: CAISLQGYEQYF. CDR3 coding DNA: TGTGCCATCAGCCTACAGGGATACGAGCAGTACTTC.

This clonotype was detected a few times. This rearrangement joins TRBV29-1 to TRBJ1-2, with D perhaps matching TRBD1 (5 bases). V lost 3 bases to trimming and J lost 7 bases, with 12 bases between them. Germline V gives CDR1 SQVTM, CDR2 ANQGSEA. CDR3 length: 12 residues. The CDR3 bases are TGCAGCGTTGAGCAGGGCTTAGGTGGCTACACCTTC. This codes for CSVEQGLGGYTF.

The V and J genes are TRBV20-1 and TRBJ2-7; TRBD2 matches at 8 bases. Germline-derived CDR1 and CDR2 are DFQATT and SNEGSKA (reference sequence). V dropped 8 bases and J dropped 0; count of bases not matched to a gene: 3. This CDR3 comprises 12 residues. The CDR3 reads CSLLAVSYEQYF. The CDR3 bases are TGCAGTTTACTAGCGGTCTCCTACGAGCAGTACTTC.

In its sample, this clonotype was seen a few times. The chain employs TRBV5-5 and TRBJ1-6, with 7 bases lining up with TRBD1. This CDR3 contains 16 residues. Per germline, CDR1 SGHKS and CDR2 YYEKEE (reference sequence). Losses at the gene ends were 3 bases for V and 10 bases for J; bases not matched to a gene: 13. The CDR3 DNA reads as TGTGCCAGCAGCTCCCCACCGGCAGGGGGGTCCTCACCCCTCCACTTT. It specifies CASSSPPAGGSSPLHF.

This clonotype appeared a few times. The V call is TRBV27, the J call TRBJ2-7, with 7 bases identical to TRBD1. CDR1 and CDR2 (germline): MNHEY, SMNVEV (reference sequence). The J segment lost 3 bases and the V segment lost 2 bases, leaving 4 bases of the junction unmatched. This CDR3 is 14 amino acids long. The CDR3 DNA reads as TGTGCCAGCAGTTTAGTTAGACAGGGCTACGAGCAGTACTTC. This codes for CASSLVRQGYEQYF.

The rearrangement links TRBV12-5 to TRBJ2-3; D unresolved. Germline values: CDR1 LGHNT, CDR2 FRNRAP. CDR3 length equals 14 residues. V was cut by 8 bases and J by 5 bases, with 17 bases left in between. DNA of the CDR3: TGTGCTAGTTTAATGGGCGGCTACATAGATACGCAGTATTTT. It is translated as CASLMGGYIDTQYF.

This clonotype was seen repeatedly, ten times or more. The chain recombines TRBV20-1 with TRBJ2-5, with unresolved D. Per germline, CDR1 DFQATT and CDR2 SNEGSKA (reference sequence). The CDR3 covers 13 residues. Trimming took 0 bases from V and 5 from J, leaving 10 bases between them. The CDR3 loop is CSAREGFWETQYF. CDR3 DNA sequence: TGCAGTGCTAGAGAGGGTTTTTGGGAGACCCAGTACTTC.

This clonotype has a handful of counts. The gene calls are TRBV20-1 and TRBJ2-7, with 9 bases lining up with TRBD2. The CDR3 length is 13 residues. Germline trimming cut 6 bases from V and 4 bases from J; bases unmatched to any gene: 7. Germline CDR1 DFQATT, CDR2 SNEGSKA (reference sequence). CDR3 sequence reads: CSARLAVLYEQYF. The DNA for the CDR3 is TGCAGTGCCCGACTAGCGGTTCTTTACGAGCAGTACTTC.

Written as DNA, the CDR3 is TGCAGTGCTAGCAGGTCGGCAGGGGTTGTCGGGGAGCTGTTTTTT. This encodes CSASRSAGVVGELFF. The genes are TRBV20-1 and TRBJ2-2; D may be TRBD1 (6 bases). The V end was cut by 3 bases, the J end by 7 bases, with 18 bases between. This CDR3 contains 15 residues. CDR1 DFQATT and CDR2 SNEGSKA come from the germline V gene (reference sequence).

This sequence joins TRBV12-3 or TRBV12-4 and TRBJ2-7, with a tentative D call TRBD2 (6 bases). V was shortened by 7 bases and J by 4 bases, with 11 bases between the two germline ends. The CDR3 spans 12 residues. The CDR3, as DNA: TGTGCCAGCACGGGAGTGGAGTACGAGCAGTACTTC. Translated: CASTGVEYEQYF.